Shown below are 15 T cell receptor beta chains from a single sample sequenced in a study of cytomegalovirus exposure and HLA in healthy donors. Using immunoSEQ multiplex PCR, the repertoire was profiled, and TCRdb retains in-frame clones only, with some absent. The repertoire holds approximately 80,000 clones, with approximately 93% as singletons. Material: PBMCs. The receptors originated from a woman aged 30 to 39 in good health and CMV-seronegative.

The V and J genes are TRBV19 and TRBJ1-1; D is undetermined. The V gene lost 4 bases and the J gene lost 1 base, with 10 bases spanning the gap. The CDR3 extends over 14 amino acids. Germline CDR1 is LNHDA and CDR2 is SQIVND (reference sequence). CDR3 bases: TGTGCCAGTAGTAGGGAGGGTTCGAACACTGAAGCTTTCTTT. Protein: CASSREGSNTEAFF. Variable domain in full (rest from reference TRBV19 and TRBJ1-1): DGGITQSPKYLFRKEGQNVTLSCEQNLNHDAMYWYRQDPGQGLRLIYYSQIVNDFQKGDIAEGYSVSREKKESFPLTVTSAQKNPTAFYLCASSREGSNTEAFFGQGTRLTVV.

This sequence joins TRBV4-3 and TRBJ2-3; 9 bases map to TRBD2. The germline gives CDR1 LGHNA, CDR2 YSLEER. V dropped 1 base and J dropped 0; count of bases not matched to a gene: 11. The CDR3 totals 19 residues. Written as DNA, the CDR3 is TGCGCCAGCAGCCAAGGTGGGCGGGGGGGATTTCCTAGCACAGATACGCAGTATTTT. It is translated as CASSQGGRGGFPSTDTQYF.

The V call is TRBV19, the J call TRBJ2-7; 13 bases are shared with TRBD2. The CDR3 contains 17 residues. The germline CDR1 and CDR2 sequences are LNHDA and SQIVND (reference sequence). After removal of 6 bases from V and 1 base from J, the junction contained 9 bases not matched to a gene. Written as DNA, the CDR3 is TGTGCCAGTAGAAACTCTCAGGGACTAGCGGGATCCTACGAGCAGTACTTC. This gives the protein CASRNSQGLAGSYEQYF.

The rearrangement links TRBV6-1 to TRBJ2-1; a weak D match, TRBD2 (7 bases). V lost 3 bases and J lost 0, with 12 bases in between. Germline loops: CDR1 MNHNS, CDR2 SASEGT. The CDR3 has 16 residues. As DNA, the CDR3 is TGTGCCAGCAGTGACGGGGGGCAGATCTCCTACAATGAGCAGTTCTTC. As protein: CASSDGGQISYNEQFF.

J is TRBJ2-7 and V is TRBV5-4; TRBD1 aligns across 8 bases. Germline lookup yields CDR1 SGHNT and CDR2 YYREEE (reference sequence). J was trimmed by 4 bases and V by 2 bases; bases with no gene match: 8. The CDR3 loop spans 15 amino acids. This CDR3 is CASSLKRTGPYEQYF. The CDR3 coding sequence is TGTGCCAGCAGCTTAAAAAGGACAGGGCCTTACGAGCAGTACTTC.

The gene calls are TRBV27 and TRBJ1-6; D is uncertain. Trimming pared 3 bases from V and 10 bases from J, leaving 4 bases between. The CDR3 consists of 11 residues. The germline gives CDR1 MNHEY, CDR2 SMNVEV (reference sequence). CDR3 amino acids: CASSFRSPLHF. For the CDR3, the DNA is TGTGCCAGCAGTTTCAGGTCACCCCTCCACTTT.

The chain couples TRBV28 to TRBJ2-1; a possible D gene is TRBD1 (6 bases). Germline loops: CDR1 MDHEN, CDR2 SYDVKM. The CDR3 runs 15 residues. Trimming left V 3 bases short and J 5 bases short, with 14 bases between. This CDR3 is CASSLGAQGDNEQFF. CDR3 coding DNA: TGTGCCAGCAGTTTGGGGGCCCAAGGGGACAATGAGCAGTTCTTC.

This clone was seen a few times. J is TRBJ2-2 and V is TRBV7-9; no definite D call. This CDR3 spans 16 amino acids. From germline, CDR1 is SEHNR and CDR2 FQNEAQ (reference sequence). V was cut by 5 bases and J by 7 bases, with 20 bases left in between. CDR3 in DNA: TGTGCCAGCAGCATTAGGAGTGTTATGAGCATCGGGGAGCTGTTTTTT. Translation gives CASSIRSVMSIGELFF.

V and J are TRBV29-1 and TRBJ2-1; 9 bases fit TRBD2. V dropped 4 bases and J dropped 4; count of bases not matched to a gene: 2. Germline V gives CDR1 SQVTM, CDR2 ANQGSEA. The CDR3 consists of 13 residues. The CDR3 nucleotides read TGCAGCGTTGTGACTAGCGGTTACAATGAGCAGTTCTTC. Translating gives CSVVTSGYNEQFF.

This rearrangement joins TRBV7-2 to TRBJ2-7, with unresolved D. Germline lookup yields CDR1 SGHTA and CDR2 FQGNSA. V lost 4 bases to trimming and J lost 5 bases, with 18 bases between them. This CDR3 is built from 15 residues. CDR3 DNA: TGTGCCAGCAGCTCCTCCACCTGGCCGGGTAACGAGCAGTACTTC. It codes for CASSSSTWPGNEQYF.

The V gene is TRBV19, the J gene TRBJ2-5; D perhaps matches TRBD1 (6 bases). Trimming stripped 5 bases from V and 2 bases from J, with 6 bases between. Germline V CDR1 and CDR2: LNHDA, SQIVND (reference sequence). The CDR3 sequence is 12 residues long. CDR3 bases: TGTGCCAGTAGTCAGGGGCAAGAGACCCAGTACTTC. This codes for CASSQGQETQYF.

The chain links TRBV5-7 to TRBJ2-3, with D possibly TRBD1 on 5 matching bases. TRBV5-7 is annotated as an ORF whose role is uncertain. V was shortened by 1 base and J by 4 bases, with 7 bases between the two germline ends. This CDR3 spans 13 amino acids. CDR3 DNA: TGTGCCAGCAGCTTGAAAGGGGCAGATACGCAGTATTTT. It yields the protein CASSLKGADTQYF.

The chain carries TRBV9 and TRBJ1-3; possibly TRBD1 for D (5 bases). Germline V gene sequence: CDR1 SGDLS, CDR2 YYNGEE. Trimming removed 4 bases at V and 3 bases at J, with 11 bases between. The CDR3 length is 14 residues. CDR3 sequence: CASSPTGVGNTIYF. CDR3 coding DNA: TGTGCCAGCAGCCCGACGGGGGTTGGAAACACCATATATTTT.

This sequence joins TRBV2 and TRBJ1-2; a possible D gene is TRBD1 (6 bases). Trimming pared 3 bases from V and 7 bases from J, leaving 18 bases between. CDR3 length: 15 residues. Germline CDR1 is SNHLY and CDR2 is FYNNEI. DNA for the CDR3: TGTGCCAGCAGTGATAACAGGGATTGGCTGAGTGGCTACACCTTC. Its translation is CASSDNRDWLSGYTF.

The CDR3 protein is CSVPGTAFLYNEQFF. The CDR3 coding sequence is TGCAGCGTGCCCGGGACAGCTTTTCTTTACAATGAGCAGTTCTTC. The chain combines TRBV29-1 with TRBJ2-1; TRBD1 matches at 7 bases. The CDR3 has 15 amino acids. Trimming took 6 bases from V and 4 from J; bases not matched to a gene: 12. Germline lookup yields CDR1 SQVTM and CDR2 ANQGSEA.